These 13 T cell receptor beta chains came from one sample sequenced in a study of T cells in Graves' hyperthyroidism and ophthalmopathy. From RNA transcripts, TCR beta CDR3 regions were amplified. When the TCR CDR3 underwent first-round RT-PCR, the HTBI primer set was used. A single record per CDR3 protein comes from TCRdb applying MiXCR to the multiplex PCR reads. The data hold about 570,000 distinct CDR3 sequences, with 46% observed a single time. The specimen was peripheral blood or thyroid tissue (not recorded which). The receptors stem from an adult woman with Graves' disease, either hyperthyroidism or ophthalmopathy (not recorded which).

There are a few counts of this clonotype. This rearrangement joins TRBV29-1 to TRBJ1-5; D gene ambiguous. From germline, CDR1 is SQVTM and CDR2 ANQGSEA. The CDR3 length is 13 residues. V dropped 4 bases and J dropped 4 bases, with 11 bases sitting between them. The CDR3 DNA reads TGCAGCGTTGTGTTGGCAGGTAATCAGCCCCAGCATTTT. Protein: CSVVLAGNQPQHF.

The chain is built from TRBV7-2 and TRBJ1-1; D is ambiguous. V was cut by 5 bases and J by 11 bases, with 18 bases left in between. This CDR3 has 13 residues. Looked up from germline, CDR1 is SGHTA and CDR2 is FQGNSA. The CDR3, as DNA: TGTGCCAGCAGCCCGTCGGTGGAGGGCACTGCTTTCTTT. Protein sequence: CASSPSVEGTAFF.

The DNA of the CDR3 is TGTGCCAGCAGCGCGGGGGGGGGGAGCGCCGGGGAGCTGTTTTTT. Encoded protein: CASSAGGGSAGELFF. The V gene is TRBV7-9, the J gene TRBJ2-2; the match to TRBD2 covers 9 bases. After removal of 5 bases from V and 6 bases from J, the junction contained 7 bases not matched to a gene. The CDR3 contains 15 residues. Per germline, CDR1 SEHNR and CDR2 FQNEAQ (reference sequence).

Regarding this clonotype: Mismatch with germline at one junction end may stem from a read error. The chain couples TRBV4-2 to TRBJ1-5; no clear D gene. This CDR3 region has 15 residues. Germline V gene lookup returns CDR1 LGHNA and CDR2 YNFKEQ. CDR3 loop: CASSQDYHSNQPEHF. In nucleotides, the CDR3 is TGTGCCAGCAGCCAAGATTACCATAGCAATCAGCCCGAGCATTTT.

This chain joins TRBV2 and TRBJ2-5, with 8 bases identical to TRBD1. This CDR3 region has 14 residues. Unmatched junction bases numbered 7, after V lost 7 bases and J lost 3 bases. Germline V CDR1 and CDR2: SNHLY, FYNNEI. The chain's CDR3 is CASKVSDREETQYF. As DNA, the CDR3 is TGTGCCAGCAAAGTCTCGGACAGGGAAGAGACCCAGTACTTC.

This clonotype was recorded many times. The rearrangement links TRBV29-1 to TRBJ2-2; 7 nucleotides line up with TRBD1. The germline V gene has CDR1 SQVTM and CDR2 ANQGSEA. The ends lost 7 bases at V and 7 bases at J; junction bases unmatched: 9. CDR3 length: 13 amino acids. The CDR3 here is CSGRQGLIGELFF. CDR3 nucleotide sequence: TGCAGCGGGCGACAGGGATTAATCGGGGAGCTGTTTTTT.

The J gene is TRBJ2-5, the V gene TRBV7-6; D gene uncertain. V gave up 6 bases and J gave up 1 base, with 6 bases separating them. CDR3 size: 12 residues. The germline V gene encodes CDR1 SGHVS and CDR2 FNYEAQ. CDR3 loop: CASRAIQETQYF. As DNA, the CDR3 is TGTGCCAGCAGGGCTATCCAAGAGACCCAGTACTTC.

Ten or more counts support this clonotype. CDR3 loop: CASSQDTLSNTGELFF. Written as DNA, the CDR3 is TGTGCCAGCAGCCAAGATACACTGTCGAACACCGGGGAGCTGTTTTTT. The V and J genes are TRBV14 and TRBJ2-2; D is unclear. The CDR3 is 16 residues long. CDR1 SGHDN and CDR2 FVKESK come from the germline V gene. Trimming removed 0 bases at V and 0 bases at J, with 8 bases between.

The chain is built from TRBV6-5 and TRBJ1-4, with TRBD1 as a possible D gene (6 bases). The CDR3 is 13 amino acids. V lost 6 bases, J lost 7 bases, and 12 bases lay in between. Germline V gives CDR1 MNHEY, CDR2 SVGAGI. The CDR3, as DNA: TGTGCCAGCAGACGTAACAGGGTTGAAAAACTGTTTTTT. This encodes CASRRNRVEKLFF.

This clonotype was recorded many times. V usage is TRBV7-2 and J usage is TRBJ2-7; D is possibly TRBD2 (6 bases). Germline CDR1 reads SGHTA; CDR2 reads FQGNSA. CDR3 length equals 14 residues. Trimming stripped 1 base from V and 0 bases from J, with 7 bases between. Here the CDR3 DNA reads TGTGCCAGCAGCTTAGGGAGGGCCTCCTACGAGCAGTACTTC. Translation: CASSLGRASYEQYF.

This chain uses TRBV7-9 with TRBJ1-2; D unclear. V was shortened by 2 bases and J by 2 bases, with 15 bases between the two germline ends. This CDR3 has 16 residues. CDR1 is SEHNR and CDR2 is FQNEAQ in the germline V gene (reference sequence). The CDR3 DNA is TGTGCCAGCAGCTTAAGGATGGGCGCCGGGAACTATGGCTACACCTTC. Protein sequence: CASSLRMGAGNYGYTF.

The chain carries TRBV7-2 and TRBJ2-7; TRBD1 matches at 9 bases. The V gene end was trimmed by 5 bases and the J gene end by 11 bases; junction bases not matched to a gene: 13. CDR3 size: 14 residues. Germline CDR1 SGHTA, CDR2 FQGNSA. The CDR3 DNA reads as TGTGCCAGCAGCCACCTTTACGGGGACAGGGACGAGTACTTC. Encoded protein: CASSHLYGDRDEYF.

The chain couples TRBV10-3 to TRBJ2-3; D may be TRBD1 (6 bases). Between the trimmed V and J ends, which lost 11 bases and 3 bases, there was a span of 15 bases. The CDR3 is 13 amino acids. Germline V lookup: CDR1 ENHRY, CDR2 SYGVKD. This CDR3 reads CAAKSGQTDTQYF. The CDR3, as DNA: TGTGCCGCAAAATCGGGACAAACAGATACGCAGTATTTT.